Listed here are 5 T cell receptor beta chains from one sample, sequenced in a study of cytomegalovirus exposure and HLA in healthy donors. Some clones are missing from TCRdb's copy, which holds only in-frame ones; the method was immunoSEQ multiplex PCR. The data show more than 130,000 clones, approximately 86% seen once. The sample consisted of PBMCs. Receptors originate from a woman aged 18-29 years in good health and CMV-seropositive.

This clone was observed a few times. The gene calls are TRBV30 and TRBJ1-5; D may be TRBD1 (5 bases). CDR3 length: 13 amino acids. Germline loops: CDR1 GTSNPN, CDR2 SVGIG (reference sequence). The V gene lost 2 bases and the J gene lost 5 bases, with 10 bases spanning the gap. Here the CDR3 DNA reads TGTGCCTGGAGTCTGGGGGGATATCAGCCCCAGCATTTT. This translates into CAWSLGGYQPQHF.

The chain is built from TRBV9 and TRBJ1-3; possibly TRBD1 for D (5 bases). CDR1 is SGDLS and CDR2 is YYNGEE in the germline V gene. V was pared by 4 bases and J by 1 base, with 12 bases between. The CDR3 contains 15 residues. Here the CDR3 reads CASSPWTLSGNTIYF. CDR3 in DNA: TGTGCCAGCAGCCCCTGGACACTGTCTGGAAACACCATATATTTT.

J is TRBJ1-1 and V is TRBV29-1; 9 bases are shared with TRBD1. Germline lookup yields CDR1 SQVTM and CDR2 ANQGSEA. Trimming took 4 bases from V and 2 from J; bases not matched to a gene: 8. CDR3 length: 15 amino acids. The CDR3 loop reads CSVVGGTGLNTEAFF. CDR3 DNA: TGCAGCGTTGTTGGGGGGACAGGGTTAAACACTGAAGCTTTCTTT.

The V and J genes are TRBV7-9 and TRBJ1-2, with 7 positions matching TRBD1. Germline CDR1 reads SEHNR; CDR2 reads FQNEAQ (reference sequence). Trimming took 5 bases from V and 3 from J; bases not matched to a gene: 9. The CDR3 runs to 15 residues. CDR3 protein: CASSQPWTGDYGYTF. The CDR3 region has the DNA TGTGCCAGCAGCCAACCATGGACAGGCGACTATGGCTACACCTTC.

CDR3 coding DNA: TGTGCCAGCAGTTCAACTACAGGGACTAGCGGGGGGGTCTACGAGCAGTACTTC. Its protein is CASSSTTGTSGGVYEQYF. The chain combines TRBV28 with TRBJ2-7; 16 nucleotides align to TRBD2. Germline CDR1 and CDR2: MDHEN and SYDVKM. V gave up 4 bases and J gave up 3 bases; unmatched junction bases: 9. This CDR3 has 18 amino acids. The full variable domain, rest sourced from reference TRBV28 and TRBJ2-7, is DVKVTQSSRYLVKRTGEKVFLECVQDMDHENMFWYRQDPGLGLRLIYFSYDVKMKEKGDIPEGYSVSREKKERFSLILESASTNQTSMYLCASSSTTGTSGGVYEQYFGPGTRLTVT.